These 12 T cell receptor beta chains share one sample of origin, sequenced in a study of T cells in tumors after PD-1 blockade. Clones were sequenced by immunoSEQ multiplex PCR, and TCRdb holds only the in-frame ones, with some missing. Here the sample spans roughly 14,000 clones, about 82% being singletons. The source material was PBMCs, sampled after anti-PD-1 treatment. The origin of the receptors is a human donor with basal cell carcinoma.

This sequence joins TRBV11-2 and TRBJ2-5; D is possibly TRBD1 or TRBD2 (5 bases each). The CDR3 covers 16 residues. Germline V gene lookup returns CDR1 SGHAT and CDR2 FQNNGV. V was cut by 6 bases and J by 4 bases, with 21 bases left in between. CDR3 amino acids: CASSWGEGLRGETQYF. The CDR3 region has the DNA TGTGCCAGCAGTTGGGGAGAGGGGCTAAGGGGAGAGACCCAGTACTTC.

The chain uses TRBV3-1 (or the pseudogene TRBV3-2) and TRBJ2-5; D perhaps matches TRBD2 (6 bases). V gave up 4 bases and J gave up 3 bases, with 12 bases separating them. This CDR3 comprises 14 residues. Germline assignment: CDR1 LGHDT and CDR2 YNNKEL (reference sequence). Written as DNA, the CDR3 is TGTGCCAGCAGCCGACGAGGAGGGGAAGAGACCCAGTACTTC. This codes for CASSRRGGEETQYF.

This chain links TRBV10-3 with TRBJ2-1; D is unclear. Deletions cut 6 bases from V and 1 base from J, with 4 bases between. There are 12 residues in the CDR3. The germline V gene encodes CDR1 ENHRY and CDR2 SYGVKD. The CDR3 loop reads CAISSSYNEQFF. The CDR3 DNA follows: TGTGCCATCAGCAGTTCCTACAATGAGCAGTTCTTC.

The V call is TRBV21-1, the J call TRBJ2-2; the table's D call of TRBD1 was not tested on the DNA. TRBV21-1 is annotated as a pseudogene. CDR3 size: 19 residues. The CDR3 nucleotides are TGTGCCAGCAGCAAAGCCACTCCAATTACAGGTACGAACACCGGGGAGCTGTTTTTT. As protein: CASSKATPITGTNTGELFF.

This rearrangement joins TRBV6-2 or TRBV6-3 to TRBJ1-1; TRBD1 might be the D (6 bases). The germline gives CDR1 MNHEY, CDR2 SVGEGT. CDR3 length equals 16 residues. V was shortened by 0 bases and J by 3 bases, with 14 bases between the two germline ends. The CDR3 is CASSYSPQGRYTEAFF. The DNA of the CDR3 is TGTGCCAGCAGTTACTCTCCCCAGGGGAGGTACACTGAAGCTTTCTTT.

This chain joins TRBV4-1 and TRBJ1-2; possible D gene TRBD1, 5 bases. The V end was cut by 4 bases, the J end by 2 bases, with 17 bases between. The CDR3 contains 16 residues. The germline V gene encodes CDR1 MGHRA and CDR2 YSYEKL. For the CDR3, the DNA is TGCGCCAGCAGCCTCTCTGGGGCGAGCGGAAACTATGGCTACACCTTC. Amino acid sequence: CASSLSGASGNYGYTF.

The V call is TRBV28, the J call TRBJ2-1; 13 positions agree with TRBD2. Germline V CDR1 and CDR2: MDHEN, SYDVKM. CDR3 size: 20 residues. V was pared by 3 bases and J by 0 bases, with 11 bases of the junction left unmatched. CDR3 DNA sequence: TGTGCCAGCAGTTTCCCTCCGGGACTAGCGGGGTTGAGCTCCTACAATGAGCAGTTCTTC. It is translated as CASSFPPGLAGLSSYNEQFF.

CDR3 sequence (DNA): TGTGCCAGCAGTTTATACTCCTCAGGGACGCTTTCGGGCGAGCAGTACTTC. Encoded protein: CASSLYSSGTLSGEQYF. The rearrangement uses TRBV27 and TRBJ2-7, with D perhaps being TRBD1 or TRBD2 (5 bases each). Per germline, CDR1 MNHEY and CDR2 SMNVEV (reference sequence). There are 17 residues in the CDR3. Trimming cost V 1 base and J 6 bases, with 22 bases left between them.

The chain recombines TRBV27 with TRBJ2-7; 7 bases map to TRBD1. Germline V gene data show CDR1 as MNHEY and CDR2 as SMNVEV (reference sequence). The J segment lost 2 bases and the V segment lost 0 bases, leaving 1 base of the junction unmatched. This CDR3 contains 14 residues. CDR3 coding DNA: TGTGCCAGCAGTTTATCTCAGGGGGCCTACGAGCAGTACTTC. This encodes CASSLSQGAYEQYF.

This sequence joins TRBV13 and TRBJ1-1; weak D call: TRBD1 (5 bases). The CDR3 totals 14 residues. The ends were cut back, 0 bases at V and 7 bases at J, with 12 bases in the middle. The V gene's germline CDR1 is PRHDT and CDR2 FYEKMQ (reference sequence). The CDR3 coding sequence is TGTGCCAGCAGCTTAGGTTTAGGGGTAGGTGAAGCTTTCTTT. Protein sequence: CASSLGLGVGEAFF.

V usage is TRBV5-1 and J usage is TRBJ2-7, with 8 bases that match TRBD2. The V gene's germline CDR1 is SGHRS and CDR2 YFSETQ. This CDR3 region has 14 residues. The junction had 8 bases not matched to a gene; V was cut back by 4 bases and J by 5 bases. The DNA of the CDR3 is TGCGCCAGCAGCCCCGGGAAGACTAGCGACGAGCAGTACTTC. Translation gives CASSPGKTSDEQYF.

The CDR3 is CASEGANYEQYF. In nucleotides, the CDR3 is TGTGCCAGCGAGGGGGCGAATTACGAGCAGTACTTC. The chain has TRBV3-1 (or the pseudogene TRBV3-2) and TRBJ2-7, with 7 nucleotides matching TRBD1. V lost 8 bases and J lost 4; bases outside the gene matches: 5. The CDR3 has 12 residues. Germline CDR1 and CDR2: LGHDT and YNNKEL (reference sequence).